The rows below give T cell receptor beta chains drawn from one sample of a study of control samples from healthy donors and cancer patients. Data came from immunoSEQ multiplex PCR; TCRdb stores just in-frame clones and leaves some out. The sample holds about 85,000 clones, 90% seen once. Sequenced: blood. These receptor sequences come from a young woman in good health. Each CDR3 is given with its conserved first and last residue. A D gene is named only where the DNA matches it firmly. Only some rows state a clone size, as once, few, many or a class for expanded clones.

v_gene	len	j_gene	d_gene	abundance	CDR3aa	CDR3nt
TRBV7-3	12	TRBJ1-3	-	-	CASSPGDGTIYF	TGTGCCAGCAGCCCCGGCGATGGCACCATATATTTT
TRBV5-1	15	TRBJ2-7	TRBD2	-	CASSWRATSGYEQYF	TGCGCCAGCAGCTGGCGGGCGACTAGCGGGTACGAGCAGTACTTC
TRBV6-5	14	TRBJ1-4	-	-	CASSFHRDGEKLFF	TGTGCCAGCAGTTTCCACAGGGACGGAGAAAAACTGTTTTTT
TRBV27	15	TRBJ1-2	TRBD1	-	CASTNRDRDLDGYTF	TGTGCCAGCACCAATCGGGACAGGGACCTGGATGGCTACACCTTC
TRBV7-2	15	TRBJ1-1	-	-	CASTPGGLGDTEAFF	TGTGCCAGCACCCCTGGGGGTTTGGGGGACACTGAAGCTTTCTTT
TRBV6-4	15	TRBJ2-2	-	-	CASSGGLGGTGELFF	TGTGCCAGCAGCGGCGGACTGGGGGGCACCGGGGAGCTGTTTTTT
TRBV6-1	14	TRBJ2-3	-	-	CASSEGRELDTQYF	TGTGCCAGCAGTGAAGGGAGGGAACTAGATACGCAGTATTTT
TRBV24-1	14	TRBJ2-5	TRBD2	once	CATSDSSGAETQYF	TGTGCCACCAGTGATTCTAGCGGGGCTGAGACCCAGTACTTC
TRBV7-9	12	TRBJ1-1	-	once	CASSLLEGPAFF	TGTGCCAGCAGCTTACTAGAAGGGCCGGCTTTCTTT
TRBV5-4	15	TRBJ1-5	TRBD1	-	CASSRTGEDDQPQHF	TGTGCCAGCAGCCGGACAGGTGAGGACGATCAGCCCCAGCATTTT
TRBV9	17	TRBJ2-1	-	once	CASSVGGGASAYNEQFF	TGTGCCAGCAGCGTAGGTGGGGGGGCAAGCGCCTACAATGAGCAGTTCTTC
TRBV15	17	TRBJ1-1	-	-	CATSRDPPGLGYTEAFF	TGTGCCACCAGCAGAGACCCCCCCGGGCTGGGATACACTGAAGCTTTCTTT
TRBV6-5	15	TRBJ1-5	-	-	CASSYDVYSNQPQHF	TGTGCCAGTTCATACGACGTGTATAGCAATCAGCCCCAGCATTTT
TRBV11-2	17	TRBJ1-1	-	-	CASSLYLFAGENTEAFF	TGTGCCAGCAGCTTATATTTGTTTGCGGGGGAGAACACTGAAGCTTTCTTT
TRBV12-3/TRBV12-4	12	TRBJ1-2	-	-	CASTVVSYGYTF	TGTGCCAGCACGGTAGTATCCTATGGCTACACCTTC
TRBV19	13	TRBJ1-1	-	-	CASSPQGVTEAFF	TGTGCCAGTAGTCCACAGGGCGTCACTGAAGCTTTCTTT
TRBV6-5	15	TRBJ2-7	TRBD2	-	CASSYLAGGSYEQYF	TGTGCCAGCAGTTACCTAGCGGGGGGGTCCTACGAGCAGTACTTC
TRBV27	15	TRBJ2-7	TRBD2	-	CASRVGVGGAPEQYF	TGTGCCAGCAGGGTTGGGGTCGGGGGGGCCCCCGAGCAGTACTTC
TRBV29-1	12	TRBJ1-3	-	-	CSVEGTGNTIYF	TGCAGCGTTGAGGGTACCGGAAACACCATATATTTT
TRBV29-1	13	TRBJ2-7	-	-	CSVGKGQGYEQYF	TGCAGCGTTGGCAAGGGGCAAGGCTACGAGCAGTACTTC
TRBV2	11	TRBJ2-7	-	-	CASRRDYEQYF	TGTGCCAGCAGGAGGGACTACGAGCAGTACTTC
TRBV4-1	15	TRBJ1-2	TRBD1	-	CASSHRDSFVHGYTF	TGCGCCAGCAGCCACCGGGACAGCTTTGTCCATGGCTACACCTTC
TRBV2	14	TRBJ2-5	TRBD2	-	CAISRREGSETQYF	TGTGCCATCTCCCGAAGGGAGGGCTCGGAGACCCAGTACTTC
TRBV6-5	14	TRBJ1-2	-	-	CASSYSARGYGYTF	TGTGCCAGCAGTTACTCGGCGAGGGGCTATGGCTACACCTTC
TRBV5-1	14	TRBJ2-7	TRBD1	-	CASSPRDSSYEQYF	TGCGCCAGCAGCCCCCGGGACAGCTCCTACGAGCAGTACTTC
TRBV6-5	12	TRBJ1-1	TRBD1	-	CASSRQGYEAFF	TGTGCCAGCAGCAGACAGGGGTATGAGGCTTTCTTT
TRBV7-2	14	TRBJ1-3	-	-	CASSLLTGGNTIYF	TGTGCCAGCAGCCTCTTAACGGGCGGAAACACCATATATTTT
TRBV12-3/TRBV12-4	12	TRBJ1-2	-	-	CASSLQLYGYTF	TGTGCCAGCAGTTTACAGCTCTATGGCTACACCTTC
TRBV6-1	13	TRBJ1-2	-	once	CASSEGMGDGYTF	TGTGCCAGCAGTGAAGGTATGGGTGATGGCTACACCTTC
TRBV6-5	15	TRBJ2-7	-	-	CASSYQVAQAYEQYF	TGTGCCAGCAGTTACCAGGTCGCACAGGCCTACGAGCAGTACTTC
TRBV28	16	TRBJ1-2	-	-	CASSSQRTSYSYGYTF	TGTGCCAGCAGTTCACAACGGACATCCTACTCCTATGGCTACACCTTC
TRBV3-1/TRBV3-2	16	TRBJ2-1	TRBD1	-	CASTQPGQGARNEQFF	TGTGCCAGCACCCAACCCGGTCAGGGGGCGCGGAATGAGCAGTTCTTC
TRBV27	17	TRBJ1-1	TRBD1	-	CASSLFAVGQGATEAFF	TGTGCCAGCAGTTTATTCGCTGTCGGACAGGGGGCTACTGAAGCTTTCTTT
TRBV7-3	15	TRBJ1-1	-	-	CASSFGVDQNTEAFF	TGTGCCAGCAGCTTCGGTGTGGACCAGAACACTGAAGCTTTCTTT
TRBV5-4	14	TRBJ1-3	-	-	CASSQPGSGNTIYF	TGTGCCAGCAGCCAGCCTGGCTCTGGAAACACCATATATTTT
TRBV6-5	14	TRBJ2-5	-	-	CASSPGTDQETQYF	TGTGCCAGCAGCCCAGGGACGGACCAAGAGACCCAGTACTTC
TRBV6-5	15	TRBJ2-7	TRBD2	once	CASSYGGGTSYEQYF	TGTGCCAGCAGTTACGGGGGAGGGACCTCCTACGAGCAGTACTTC
TRBV27	16	TRBJ2-3	TRBD2	-	CASSLKTSGVGDTQYF	TGTGCCAGCAGTTTAAAGACTAGCGGGGTTGGAGATACGCAGTATTTT
TRBV9	15	TRBJ1-2	-	-	CASSPITGFSDGYTF	TGTGCCAGCAGCCCAATCACAGGGTTTTCGGATGGCTACACCTTC
TRBV7-8	15	TRBJ1-1	-	few	CASSPLRGEGTEAFF	TGTGCCAGCAGCCCATTACGAGGGGAGGGGACTGAAGCTTTCTTT
TRBV5-4	16	TRBJ1-2	TRBD1	-	CASSLGGLGQGGGYTF	TGTGCCAGCAGCTTGGGAGGCCTGGGACAGGGTGGGGGCTACACCTTC
TRBV5-1	13	TRBJ1-5	-	-	CASSLGQNQPQHF	TGCGCCAGCAGCTTAGGACAGAATCAGCCCCAGCATTTT
TRBV5-4	15	TRBJ2-2	-	once	CASSKDYLNTGELFF	TGTGCCAGCAGCAAGGACTATTTGAACACCGGGGAGCTGTTTTTT
TRBV19	15	TRBJ1-5	TRBD1	-	CASSGQVYSNQPQHF	TGTGCCAGTAGTGGACAGGTATATAGCAATCAGCCCCAGCATTTT
TRBV4-1	15	TRBJ1-5	-	-	CASSQGEGRDQPQHF	TGCGCCAGCAGCCAAGGGGAGGGGAGGGATCAGCCCCAGCATTTT
TRBV5-1	15	TRBJ1-5	-	-	CASSLGGYSNQPQHF	TGCGCCAGCAGCTTGGGAGGATATAGCAATCAGCCCCAGCATTTT
TRBV9	14	TRBJ1-4	-	-	CASSLAPTDEKLFF	TGTGCCAGCAGCCTTGCTCCGACAGATGAAAAACTGTTTTTT
TRBV19	12	TRBJ1-2	-	once	CASTSVGYGYTF	TGTGCCAGTACGAGCGTGGGCTATGGCTACACCTTC
TRBV12-5	16	TRBJ1-2	TRBD1	-	CASGFLPPGQGFGYTF	TGTGCTAGTGGTTTCCTCCCGCCGGGACAGGGATTCGGCTACACCTTC
TRBV5-4	16	TRBJ2-2	TRBD2	-	CASSPGLAGRGGELFF	TGTGCCAGCAGCCCGGGACTAGCGGGGAGAGGCGGGGAGCTGTTTTTT
TRBV7-7	15	TRBJ1-3	-	-	CASSKGRNSGNTIYF	TGTGCCAGCAGTAAGGGACGGAACTCTGGAAACACCATATATTTT
TRBV3-1/TRBV3-2	16	TRBJ1-2	-	once	CASSQGDHRVGYGYTF	TGTGCCAGCAGCCAAGGTGATCACAGGGTAGGCTATGGCTACACCTTC
TRBV25-1	17	TRBJ1-6	TRBD1	-	CASSESTGGIWNSPLHF	TGTGCCAGCAGTGAGTCGACAGGGGGCATTTGGAATTCACCCCTCCACTTT
TRBV19	15	TRBJ1-5	TRBD1	-	CASSITGQEVQPQHF	TGTGCCAGTAGTATTACCGGACAGGAGGTTCAGCCCCAGCATTTT